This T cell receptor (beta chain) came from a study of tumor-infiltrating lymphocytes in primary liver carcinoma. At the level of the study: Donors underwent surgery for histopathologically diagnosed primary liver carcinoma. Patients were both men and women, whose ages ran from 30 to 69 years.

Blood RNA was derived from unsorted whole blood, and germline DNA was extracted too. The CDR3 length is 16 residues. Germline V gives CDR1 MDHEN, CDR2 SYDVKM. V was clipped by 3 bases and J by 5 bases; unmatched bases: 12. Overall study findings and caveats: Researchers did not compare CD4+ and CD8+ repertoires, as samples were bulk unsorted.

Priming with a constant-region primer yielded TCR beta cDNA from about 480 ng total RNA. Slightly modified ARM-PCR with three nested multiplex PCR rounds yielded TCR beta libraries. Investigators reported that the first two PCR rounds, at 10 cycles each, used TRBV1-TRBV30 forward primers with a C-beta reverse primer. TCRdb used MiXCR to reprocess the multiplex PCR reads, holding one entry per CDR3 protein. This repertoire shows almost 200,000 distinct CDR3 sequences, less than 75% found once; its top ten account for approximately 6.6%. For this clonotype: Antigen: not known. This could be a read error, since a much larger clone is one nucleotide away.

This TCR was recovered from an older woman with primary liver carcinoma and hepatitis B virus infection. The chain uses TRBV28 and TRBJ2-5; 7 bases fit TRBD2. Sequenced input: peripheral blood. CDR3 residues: CASSFLGRRPRETQYF. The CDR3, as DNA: TGTGCCAGCAGTTTCCTCGGGAGGAGGCCACGGGAGACCCAGTACTTC.